Presented here are 4 T cell receptor beta chains from one specimen sequenced in a study of patients and donors after allogeneic stem cell transplantation. TCRdb used MiXCR to reprocess the RT-PCR reads, holding one entry per CDR3 protein. Among more than 150,000 distinct CDR3 sequences listed, roughly 22% were seen once. What was sequenced was blood, either unsorted or a sorted T cell fraction (not recorded which). These receptors all stem from a human donor who was either an allogeneic HSCT recipient or a stem cell or donor lymphocyte infusion donor (not recorded which). It is not recorded whose cells these are; they may come from a transplant donor.

This clonotype was counted only a few times. This chain uses TRBV29-1 with TRBJ2-7; D remains ambiguous. Trimming left V 1 base short and J 4 bases short, with 8 bases between. Germline values: CDR1 SQVTM, CDR2 ANQGSEA. The CDR3 sequence is 12 residues long. CDR3 loop: CSVEVGRYEQYF. As DNA, the CDR3 is TGCAGCGTTGAAGTAGGTCGGTACGAGCAGTACTTC.

This clonotype was picked up many times. The V and J genes are TRBV29-1 and TRBJ1-5; 7 bases line up with TRBD1. J lost 1 base, V lost 4 bases, and 4 bases had no gene match. The CDR3 has 14 amino acids. Germline CDR1 reads SQVTM; CDR2 reads ANQGSEA. Written as DNA, the CDR3 is TGCAGCGTTGGGACAGGTGCCAGCAATCAGCCCCAGCATTTT. Amino acids: CSVGTGASNQPQHF.

The rearrangement uses TRBV5-1 and TRBJ2-2, with D maybe TRBD2 (5 bases). The V gene lost 3 bases and the J gene lost 0 bases, with 12 bases spanning the gap. Germline assignment: CDR1 SGHRS and CDR2 YFSETQ. The CDR3 is 16 amino acids. As DNA, the CDR3 is TGCGCCAGCAGCTCGAGCGCGAGGGCGAACACCGGGGAGCTGTTTTTT. Protein: CASSSSARANTGELFF.

J is TRBJ2-2 and V is TRBV5-5; TRBD1 is a possible D gene (6 bases). Between the trimmed V and J ends, which lost 0 bases and 3 bases, there was a span of 12 bases. CDR3 length: 16 amino acids. The germline CDR1 and CDR2 sequences are SGHKS and YYEKEE (reference sequence). The CDR3 protein is CASSLVGTQYTGELFF. The CDR3 DNA is TGTGCCAGCAGCTTGGTGGGGACACAATACACCGGGGAGCTGTTTTTT. Supplemented by reference TRBV5-5 and TRBJ2-2, the full variable domain reads DAGVTQSPTHLIKTRGQQVTLRCSPISGHKSVSWYQQVLGQGPQFIFQYYEKEERGRGNFPDRFSARQFPNYSSELNVNALLLGDSALYLCASSLVGTQYTGELFFGEGSRLTVL.